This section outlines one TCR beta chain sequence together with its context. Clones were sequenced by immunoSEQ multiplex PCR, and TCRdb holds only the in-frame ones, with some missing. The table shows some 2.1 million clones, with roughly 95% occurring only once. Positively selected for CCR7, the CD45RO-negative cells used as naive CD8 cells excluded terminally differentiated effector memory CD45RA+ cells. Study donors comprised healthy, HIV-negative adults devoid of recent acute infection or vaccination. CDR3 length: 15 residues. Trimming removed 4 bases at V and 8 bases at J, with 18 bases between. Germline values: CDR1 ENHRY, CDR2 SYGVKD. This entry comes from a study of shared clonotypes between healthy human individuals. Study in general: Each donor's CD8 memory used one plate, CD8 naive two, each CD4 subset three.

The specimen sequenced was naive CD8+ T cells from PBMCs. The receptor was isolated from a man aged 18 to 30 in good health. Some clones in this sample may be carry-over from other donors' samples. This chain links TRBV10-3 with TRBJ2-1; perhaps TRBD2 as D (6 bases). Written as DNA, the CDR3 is TGTGCCATCAGTGCCGGTTCAGGAGGGAGTGATGAGCAGTTCTTC. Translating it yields CAISAGSGGSDEQFF.